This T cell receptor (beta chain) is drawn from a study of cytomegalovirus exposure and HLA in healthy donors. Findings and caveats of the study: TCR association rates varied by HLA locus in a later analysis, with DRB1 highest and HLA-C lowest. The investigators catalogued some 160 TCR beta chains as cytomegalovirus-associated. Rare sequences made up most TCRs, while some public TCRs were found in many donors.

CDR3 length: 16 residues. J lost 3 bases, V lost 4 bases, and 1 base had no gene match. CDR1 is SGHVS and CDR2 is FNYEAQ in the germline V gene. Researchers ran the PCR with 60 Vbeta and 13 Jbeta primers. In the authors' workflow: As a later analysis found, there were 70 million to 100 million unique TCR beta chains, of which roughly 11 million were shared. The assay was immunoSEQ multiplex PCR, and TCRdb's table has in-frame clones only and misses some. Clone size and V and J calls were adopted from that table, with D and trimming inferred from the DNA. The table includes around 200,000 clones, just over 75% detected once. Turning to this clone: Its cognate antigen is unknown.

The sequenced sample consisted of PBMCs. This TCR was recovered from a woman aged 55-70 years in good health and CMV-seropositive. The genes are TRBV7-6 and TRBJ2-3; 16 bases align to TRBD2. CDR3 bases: TGTGCCAGCAGCTCGGGACTAGCGGGGGGGACAGATACGCAGTATTTT. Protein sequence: CASSSGLAGGTDTQYF.